This T cell receptor (beta chain) derives from a study of siplizumab effects on memory and regulatory T cells (dated by TCRdb to between 2017 and 2020). Concerning the study at large: The study examined how the anti-CD2 antibody siplizumab affects alloreactive T-cell subsets in allogeneic mixed lymphocyte reactions built from human PBMCs.

To prepare the library, the immunoSEQ multiplex PCR assay was applied. The deep sequencing platform assayed around 94,000 TCR templates per sample. Genomic DNA extracted from sorted T cells was the material used for TCRbeta CDR3 sequencing. As for how the authors treated the data: The R programming language was used for clonal analysis of the TCRbeta CDR3 data. Alloreactive CD4+ and CD8+ clones were defined by comparing unstimulated samples with post-reaction CFSE-low samples. Alloreactive CD4+ clones were assigned to regulatory or non-regulatory origin by matching sequences to sorted unstimulated Treg and non-Treg repertoires. TCRdb took over this immuneACCESS table, retaining in-frame rearrangements with V and J assigned. Such tables are incomplete; in checked studies, under half of the missing clones stem from an unresolved V gene, and the remainder is unexplained. For V, J and clone size, that table is used; D and trimming come from the DNA. This sample is represented by about 52,000 clones; less than 98% of them were singletons. 0.64% of the sample goes to the ten largest clones.

Paper-wide results and their limitations: Roughly 80-97% of proliferating CD4+ or CD8+ clones could not be assigned a naive or memory phenotype. The cumulative frequency of alloreactive sequences traceable to unstimulated CD4+ memory T cells was significantly reduced by siplizumab. In reactions with siplizumab, an average of approximately 69% of mappable alloreactive CD4+ clones were Treg-derived, compared with 25% to 30% in control reactions. Greater diversity appeared to be present in unstimulated naive T cells than in memory T cells, and a substantial contribution to the alloresponse seemed to be made by naive cells. Sequences below about 10^-5 frequency were poorly captured, so only a minor fraction of alloreactive clones could be mapped to unstimulated subsets. The suppressive function of proliferating Tregs from siplizumab cultures was not functionally confirmed.

The germline V gene (reference sequence) provides CDR1 LNHDA and CDR2 SQIVND. Compared with germline, V lacks 3 bases and J lacks 5 bases; bases without a gene match: 1. The CDR3, cysteine through phenylalanine, is 13 amino acids long. Only the CDR3 DNA stays, 39 bases, in frame from base 1. In addition, sequencing in three donor pairs included unstimulated CD8+ effector memory subsets alongside CD4+ naive, CD8+ naive, CD8+ TEMRA and CD4+ memory subsets. TCRbeta CDR3 sequencing was performed on sorted unstimulated T cells and on proliferating T cells recovered from mixed lymphocyte reactions. Fresh whole blood from about eleven HLA-typed healthy donors served as the source for isolating PBMCs. Note on this clone: No antigen is known for it. The sample holds no much larger clone one base away, and base qualities are not on file.

The chain uses TRBV19 and TRBJ2-5, and 9 junctional nucleotides match TRBD1. Sequenced sample: naive CD4+ T cells sorted from blood. Reading the label with the study, this specimen's cell subset or site is: unstimulated naive T cells. The receptor was isolated from a human donor in good health. For the CDR3, the sequence is CASSIDRGETQYF. The bases read TGTGCCAGTAGTATCGACAGGGGGGAGACCCAGTACTTC.